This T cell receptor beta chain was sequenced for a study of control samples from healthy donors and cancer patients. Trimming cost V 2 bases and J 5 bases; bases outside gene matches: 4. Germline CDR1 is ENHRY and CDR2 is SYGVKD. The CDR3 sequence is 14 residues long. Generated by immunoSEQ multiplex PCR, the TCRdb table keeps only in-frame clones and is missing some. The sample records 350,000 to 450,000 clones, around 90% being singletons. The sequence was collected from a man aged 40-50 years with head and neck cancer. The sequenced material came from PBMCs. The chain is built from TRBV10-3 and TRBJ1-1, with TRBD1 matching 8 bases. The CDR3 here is CAISEAGGRTEAFF. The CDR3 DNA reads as TGTGCCATCAGTGAGGCAGGGGGCAGGACTGAAGCTTTCTTT.